This T cell receptor (beta chain) comes out of a study of cytomegalovirus exposure and HLA in healthy donors. Study-level information: It was reported in a later analysis that the same platform had been used for the 120 validation repertoires as for the 550 to 700 first-cohort repertoires.

Using immunoSEQ multiplex PCR, the repertoire was profiled, and TCRdb retains in-frame clones only, with some absent. The sample includes over 200,000 clones, roughly 84% of them seen just once. Comment on this clone: Its specificity is unknown. The sample contains more than one DNA sequence encoding this CDR3.

The CDR3 contains 14 residues. Trimming removed 0 bases from V and 2 bases from J, with 9 bases in between. Germline CDR1 and CDR2: SGDLS and YYNGEE. Study-wide points: The TCR clusters that emerged in the first cohort tended, a later analysis found, to co-occur in the roughly 120 validation repertoires. The authors listed around 150 TCR beta chains as cytomegalovirus-associated. Cytomegalovirus status, reportedly, was diagnosed with high specificity and sensitivity by the classifier.

The TCR was taken from a woman under 30 in good health and CMV-seropositive. J is TRBJ2-7 and V is TRBV9, with a possible D match to TRBD2 (6 bases). The sequenced sample was PBMCs. The CDR3 here is CASSVGGGTYEQYF. CDR3 nucleotide sequence: TGTGCCAGCAGCGTAGGAGGCGGGACCTACGAGCAGTACTTC.